This TCR beta chain was obtained from a study of T-cell reconstitution after alpha-beta-depleted transplantation in children. V was pared by 2 bases and J by 2 bases, with 2 bases of the junction left unmatched. Germline-derived CDR1 and CDR2 are SGHRS and YFSETQ. The CDR3 extends over 14 amino acids. It was with unique molecular identifiers that the TCRbeta library was prepared. Via MiXCR, TCRdb re-called the PCR reads, giving one row per CDR3 protein. The repertoire includes more than 150,000 distinct CDR3 sequences, less than 8% of them detected once, and around 2.7% sits in the top ten. This clonotype was seen ten or more times.

This chain connects TRBV5-1 to TRBJ2-7; 9 nucleotides agree with TRBD1. The origin of this receptor is a human donor who donated a stem cell graft to a child with Wiskott-Aldrich syndrome. The starting material was PBMCs from the stem cell graft donor, obtained from the stem cell graft. The DNA of the CDR3 is TGCGCCAGCAGCTTTGGACAGGGGACCTACGAGCAGTACTTC. This codes for CASSFGQGTYEQYF.